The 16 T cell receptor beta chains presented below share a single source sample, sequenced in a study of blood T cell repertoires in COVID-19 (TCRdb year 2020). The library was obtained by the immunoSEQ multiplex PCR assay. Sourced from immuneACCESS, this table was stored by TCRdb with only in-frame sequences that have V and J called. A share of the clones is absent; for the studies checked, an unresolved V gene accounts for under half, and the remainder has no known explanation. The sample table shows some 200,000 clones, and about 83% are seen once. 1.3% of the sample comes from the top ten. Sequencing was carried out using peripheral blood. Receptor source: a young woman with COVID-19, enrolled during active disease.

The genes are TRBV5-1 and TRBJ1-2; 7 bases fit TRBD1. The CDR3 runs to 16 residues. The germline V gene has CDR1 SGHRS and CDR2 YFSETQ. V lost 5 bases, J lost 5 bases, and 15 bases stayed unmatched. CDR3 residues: CASSPTGVPPLYGYTF. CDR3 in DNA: TGCGCCAGCAGTCCTACAGGGGTCCCGCCCCTTTATGGCTACACCTTC.

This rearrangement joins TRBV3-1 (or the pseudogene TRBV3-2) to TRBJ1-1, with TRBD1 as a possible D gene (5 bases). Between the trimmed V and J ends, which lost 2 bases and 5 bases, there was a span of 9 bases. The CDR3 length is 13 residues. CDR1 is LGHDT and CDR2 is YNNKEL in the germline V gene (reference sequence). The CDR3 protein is CASSQWQGTEAFF. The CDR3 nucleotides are TGTGCCAGCAGCCAATGGCAGGGAACTGAAGCTTTCTTT.

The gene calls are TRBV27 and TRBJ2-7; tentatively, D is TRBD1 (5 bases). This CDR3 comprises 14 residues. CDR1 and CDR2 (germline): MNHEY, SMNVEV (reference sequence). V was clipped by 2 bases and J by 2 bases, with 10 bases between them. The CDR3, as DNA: TGTGCCAGCAGTTTAGGGCAGGGCACCTACGAGCAGTACTTC. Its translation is CASSLGQGTYEQYF.

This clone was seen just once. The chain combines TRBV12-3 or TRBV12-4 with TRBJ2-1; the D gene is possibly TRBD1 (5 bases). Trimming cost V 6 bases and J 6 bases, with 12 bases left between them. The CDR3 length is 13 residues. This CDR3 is CASRVQVPNEQFF. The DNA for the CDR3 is TGTGCCAGCAGAGTACAGGTCCCCAATGAGCAGTTCTTC.

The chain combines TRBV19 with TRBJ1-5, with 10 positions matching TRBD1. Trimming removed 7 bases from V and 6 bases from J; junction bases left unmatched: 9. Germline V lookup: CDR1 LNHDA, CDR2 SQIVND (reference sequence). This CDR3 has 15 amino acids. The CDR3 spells CASNPDRGRGQPQHF. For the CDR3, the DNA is TGTGCCAGTAACCCAGACAGGGGGCGCGGTCAGCCCCAGCATTTT.

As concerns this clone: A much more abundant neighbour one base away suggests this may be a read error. The CDR3 coding sequence is TGTGCCAGCAGCCAGGACAGGGGTGGAAACACCATATATTTT. This sequence encodes CASSQDRGGNTIYF. The chain links TRBV7-8 to TRBJ1-3; 9 positions agree with TRBD1. The CDR3 is 14 residues long. Looked up from germline, CDR1 is SGHVS and CDR2 is FQNEAQ. V shed 5 bases and J 3 bases; nucleotides not matched to a gene: 2.

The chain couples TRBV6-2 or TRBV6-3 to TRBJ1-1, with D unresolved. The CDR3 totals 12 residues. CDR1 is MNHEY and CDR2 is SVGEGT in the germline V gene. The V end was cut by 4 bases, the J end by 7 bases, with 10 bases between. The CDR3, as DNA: TGTGCCAGCAGTTTGCGGGTCGGTGAAGCTTTCTTT. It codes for CASSLRVGEAFF.

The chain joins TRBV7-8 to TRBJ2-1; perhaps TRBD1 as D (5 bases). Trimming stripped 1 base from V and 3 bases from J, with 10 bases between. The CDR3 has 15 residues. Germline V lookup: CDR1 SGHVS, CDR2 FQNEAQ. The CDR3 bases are TGTGCCAGCAGCTTAGGGGGCCAGGGCTACAATGAGCAGTTCTTC. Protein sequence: CASSLGGQGYNEQFF.

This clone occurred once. CDR3 in amino acids: CASSKGQGANEQYF. The CDR3 nucleotides read TGTGCCAGCAGCAAAGGACAGGGGGCTAACGAGCAGTACTTC. The chain recombines TRBV7-3 with TRBJ2-7; 11 nucleotides align to TRBD1. The CDR3 is 14 amino acids. Per the germline V gene, CDR1 is SGHTA and CDR2 is FQGTGA. V shed 5 bases and J 5 bases; nucleotides not matched to a gene: 5. The full variable domain, in which reference TRBV7-3 and TRBJ2-7 provide the parts outside the CDR3, is GAGVSQTPSNKVTEKGKYVELRCDPISGHTALYWYRQSLGQGPEFLIYFQGTGAADDSGLPNDRFFAVRPEGSVSTLKIQRTERGDSAVYLCASSKGQGANEQYFGPGTRLTVT.

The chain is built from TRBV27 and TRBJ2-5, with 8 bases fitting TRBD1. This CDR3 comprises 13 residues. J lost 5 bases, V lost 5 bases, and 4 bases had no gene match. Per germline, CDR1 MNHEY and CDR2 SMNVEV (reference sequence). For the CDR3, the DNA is TGTGCCAGCAGTAGAGGACAGGGTGAGACCCAGTACTTC. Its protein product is CASSRGQGETQYF.

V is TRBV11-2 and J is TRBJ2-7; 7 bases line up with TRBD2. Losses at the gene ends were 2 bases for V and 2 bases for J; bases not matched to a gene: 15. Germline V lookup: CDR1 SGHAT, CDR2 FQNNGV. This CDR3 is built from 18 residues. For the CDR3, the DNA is TGTGCCAGCAGCTTACCGGGACTAAACAACATCATTACCTACGAGCAGTACTTC. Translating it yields CASSLPGLNNIITYEQYF.

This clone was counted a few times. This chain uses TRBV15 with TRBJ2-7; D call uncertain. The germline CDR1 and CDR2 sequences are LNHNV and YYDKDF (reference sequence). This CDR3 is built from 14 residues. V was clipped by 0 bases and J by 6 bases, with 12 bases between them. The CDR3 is CATSREISESEQYF. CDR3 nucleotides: TGTGCCACCAGCAGAGAGATAAGCGAGAGCGAGCAGTACTTC.

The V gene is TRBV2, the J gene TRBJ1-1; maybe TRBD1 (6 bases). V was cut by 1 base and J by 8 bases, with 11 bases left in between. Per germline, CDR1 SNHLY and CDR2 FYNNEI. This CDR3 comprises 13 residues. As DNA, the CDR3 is TGTGCCAGCAGTGAAGAGACCGGGACAGAAGCTTTCTTT. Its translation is CASSEETGTEAFF.

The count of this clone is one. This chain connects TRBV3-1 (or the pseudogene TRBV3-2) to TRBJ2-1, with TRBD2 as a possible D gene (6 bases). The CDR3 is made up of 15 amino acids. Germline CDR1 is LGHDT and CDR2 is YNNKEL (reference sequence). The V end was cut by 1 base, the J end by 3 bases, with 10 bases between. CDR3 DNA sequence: TGTGCCAGCAGCCAAGGTCGGACTATCTACAATGAGCAGTTCTTC. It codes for CASSQGRTIYNEQFF.

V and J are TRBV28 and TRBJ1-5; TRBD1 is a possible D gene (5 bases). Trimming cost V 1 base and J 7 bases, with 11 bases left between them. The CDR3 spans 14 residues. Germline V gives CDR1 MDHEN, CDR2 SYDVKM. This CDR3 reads CASSLSGAEQPQHF. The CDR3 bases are TGTGCCAGCAGTTTATCTGGGGCAGAGCAGCCCCAGCATTTT.

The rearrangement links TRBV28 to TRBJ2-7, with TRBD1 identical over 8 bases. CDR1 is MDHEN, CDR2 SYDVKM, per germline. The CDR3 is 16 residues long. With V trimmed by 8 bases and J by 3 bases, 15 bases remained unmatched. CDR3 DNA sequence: TGTGCCAGCTCAGGCAGTATAGGGACAGGTCACTACGAGCAGTACTTC. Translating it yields CASSGSIGTGHYEQYF.